Following are 25 T cell receptor beta chains from one sample sequenced in a study of blood T cell repertoires in COVID-19. Only in-frame clones appear in the TCRdb table, and some are missing; sequencing was by immunoSEQ multiplex PCR. Among around 130,000 clones listed, 75% to 90% were seen once. The specimen was peripheral blood. These receptors all come from a man aged 35 to 55 with acute or convalescent COVID-19.

This clone was picked up many times. Distinct nucleotide sequences in the sample also encode this CDR3. The chain is built from TRBV6-5 and TRBJ1-1; a possible D gene is TRBD1 (5 bases). This CDR3 is built from 11 residues. In germline, CDR1 is MNHEY, CDR2 SVGAGI. The ends were cut back, 5 bases at V and 5 bases at J, with 6 bases in the middle. For the CDR3, the DNA is TGTGCCAGCAGTCGGGGGACTGAAGCTTTCTTT. This codes for CASSRGTEAFF.

The chain has TRBV7-8 and TRBJ1-2; maybe TRBD1 (5 bases). The germline CDR1 and CDR2 sequences are SGHVS and FQNEAQ. Trimming pared 1 base from V and 2 bases from J, leaving 8 bases between. The CDR3 totals 14 residues. CDR3 in DNA: TGTGCCAGCAGCTTAGGGGGGGACAACTATGGCTACACCTTC. It is translated as CASSLGGDNYGYTF.

The V and J genes are TRBV9 and TRBJ2-6; D remains ambiguous. Trimming shortened V by 2 bases and J by 2 bases, and 8 bases separated the two germline ends. CDR3 size: 15 residues. In germline, CDR1 is SGDLS, CDR2 YYNGEE. The CDR3 DNA follows: TGTGCCAGCAGCGTGTCCCCTACTGGGGCCAACGTCCTGACTTTC. It is translated as CASSVSPTGANVLTF. The full variable domain, its missing parts supplied by reference TRBV9 and TRBJ2-6, is DSGVTQTPKHLITATGQRVTLRCSPRSGDLSVYWYQQSLDQGLQFLIQYYNGEERAKGNILERFSAQQFPDLHSELNLSSLELGDSALYFCASSVSPTGANVLTFGAGSRLTVL.

The V gene is TRBV11-2, the J gene TRBJ2-3; 15 nucleotides agree with TRBD2. In germline, CDR1 is SGHAT, CDR2 FQNNGV. V lost 0 bases to trimming and J lost 6 bases; unmatched junction nucleotides: 10. The CDR3 has 19 amino acids. In DNA, the CDR3 is TGTGCCAGCAGCTTAGATGGGTGGGGACTAGCGGGAGGCCACGATACGCAGTATTTT. The encoded protein is CASSLDGWGLAGGHDTQYF.

This rearrangement joins TRBV4-2 to TRBJ2-4; 8 nucleotides line up with TRBD2. CDR1 and CDR2 (germline): LGHNA, YNFKEQ. The CDR3 runs to 16 residues. Trimming at V came to 4 bases and at J to 5 bases, leaving 10 bases not matched to a gene. The CDR3 bases are TGTGCCAGCAGCCCTACGGATAGCGGGGCCCAAAACATTCAGTACTTC. Translated: CASSPTDSGAQNIQYF.

This chain joins TRBV30 and TRBJ2-3; a possible D gene is TRBD2 (6 bases). The CDR3 length is 15 residues. Germline V gene data show CDR1 as GTSNPN and CDR2 as SVGIG (reference sequence). Between the trimmed V and J ends, which lost 2 bases and 0 bases, there was a span of 12 bases. This chain's CDR3 is CAWSWDSLSTDTQYF. In nucleotides, the CDR3 is TGTGCCTGGAGTTGGGACTCTCTAAGCACAGATACGCAGTATTTT.

The CDR3 sequence is CASSFSGTGTEAFF. For the CDR3, the DNA is TGTGCCAGCAGCTTCTCCGGGACAGGGACTGAAGCTTTCTTT. The chain employs TRBV5-4 and TRBJ1-1; 9 positions agree with TRBD1. The J segment lost 5 bases and the V segment lost 2 bases, leaving 4 bases of the junction unmatched. The CDR3 has 14 residues. In germline, CDR1 is SGHNT, CDR2 YYREEE (reference sequence).

A word on this clone: The same CDR3 is also encoded by other DNA sequences in this sample. This chain joins TRBV5-1 and TRBJ2-7, with a weak D call TRBD1 (6 bases). CDR1 and CDR2 from the germline V gene are SGHRS and YFSETQ. Trimming removed 4 bases from V and 0 bases from J, with 8 bases in between. The CDR3 runs to 13 residues. The CDR3, as DNA: TGCGCCAGCAGCCGACAGGACTCCTACGAGCAGTACTTC. As protein: CASSRQDSYEQYF.

The rearrangement joins TRBV7-9 to TRBJ1-2; D perhaps matches TRBD1 (5 bases). The germline gives CDR1 SEHNR, CDR2 FQNEAQ (reference sequence). With 1 base removed from V and 4 bases from J, the gap between germline ends came to 10 bases. There are 14 residues in the CDR3. The CDR3 DNA is TGTGCCAGCAGCTTAGTGGTTGGGGCCTATGGCTACACCTTC. This encodes CASSLVVGAYGYTF.

The chain employs TRBV4-2 and TRBJ2-2, with TRBD1 matching over 8 bases. V lost 4 bases and J lost 8; bases outside the gene matches: 12. Germline CDR1 and CDR2: LGHNA and YNFKEQ. The CDR3 is made up of 16 amino acids. This chain's CDR3 is CASSLSPGQATGELFF. Written as DNA, the CDR3 is TGTGCCAGCAGCCTCTCACCGGGACAGGCCACTGGGGAGCTGTTTTTT.

The chain joins TRBV5-6 to TRBJ2-5, with 8 bases identical to TRBD1. Trimming took 0 bases from V and 5 from J; bases not matched to a gene: 6. The CDR3 spans 15 residues. Germline V gives CDR1 SGHDT, CDR2 YYEEEE. Written as DNA, the CDR3 is TGTGCCAGCAGCTTGGGTGACAGGGGTCTGGAGACCCAGTACTTC. Translating gives CASSLGDRGLETQYF.

V gene TRBV10-2 combines with J gene TRBJ1-1; 10 bases fit TRBD1. With 5 bases clipped from V and 0 bases from J, the junction kept 6 bases outside the gene matches. The CDR3 covers 16 residues. CDR1 WSHSY and CDR2 SAAADI come from the germline V gene. The CDR3 is CASSTTGGLVNTEAFF. The DNA of the CDR3 is TGCGCCAGCAGTACGACAGGGGGCTTAGTGAACACTGAAGCTTTCTTT.

The chain carries TRBV23-1 and TRBJ2-1; 13 bases match TRBD2. TRBV23-1 falls under the ORF class, with uncertain function. The trim removed 7 bases at V and 1 base at J, leaving 13 bases unmatched. This CDR3 is 19 amino acids long. The CDR3, as DNA: TGCGCCAGCACCCTCTCCGGGACTAGCGGGGAACTATCCTACAATGAGCAGTTCTTC. As protein: CASTLSGTSGELSYNEQFF.

This chain links TRBV7-2 with TRBJ1-2, with no clear D. In germline, CDR1 is SGHTA, CDR2 FQGNSA. The V and J ends lost 4 bases and 5 bases respectively, with 11 bases between them. The CDR3 runs 13 residues. CDR3 region: CASSSTEVYGYTF. The CDR3 DNA reads as TGTGCCAGCAGCTCGACGGAGGTATATGGCTACACCTTC. Looking up the rest from reference TRBV7-2 and TRBJ1-2 gives the full variable domain: GAGVSQSPSNKVTEKGKDVELRCDPISGHTALYWYRQSLGQGLEFLIYFQGNSAPDKSGLPSDRFSAERTGGSVSTLTIQRTQQEDSAVYLCASSSTEVYGYTFGSGTRLTVV.

This clone was seen only a few times. This sequence joins TRBV3-1 (or the pseudogene TRBV3-2) and TRBJ2-1, with TRBD2 matching over 13 bases. This CDR3 has 16 amino acids. The J segment lost 5 bases and the V segment lost 7 bases, leaving 8 bases of the junction unmatched. Germline V gene data show CDR1 as LGHDT and CDR2 as YNNKEL (reference sequence). The CDR3 region has the DNA TGTGCCAGCAATCTGAGGGGGACTAGCGGGAACAATGAGCAGTTCTTC. Translation gives CASNLRGTSGNNEQFF.

V and J are TRBV15 and TRBJ1-1; tentative D call: TRBD1 (5 bases). Germline CDR1 and CDR2: LNHNV and YYDKDF (reference sequence). The CDR3 runs to 16 residues. Trimming left V 3 bases short and J 0 bases short, with 14 bases between. CDR3 DNA: TGTGCCACCAGCAGGGGGGATCGGGGGTTGAACACTGAAGCTTTCTTT. Its translation: CATSRGDRGLNTEAFF.

The chain combines TRBV27 with TRBJ2-5, with D possibly being TRBD1 (6 bases). Per the germline V gene, CDR1 is MNHEY and CDR2 is SMNVEV (reference sequence). V lost 5 bases to trimming and J lost 4 bases, with 8 bases between them. The CDR3 is 12 residues long. The CDR3 protein is CASSPQGETQYF. In DNA form, the CDR3 reads TGTGCCAGCAGTCCACAGGGAGAGACCCAGTACTTC.

The rearrangement uses TRBV7-9 and TRBJ1-2; D might be TRBD1 (5 bases). This CDR3 has 14 amino acids. V was pared by 2 bases and J by 5 bases, with 12 bases between. CDR1 and CDR2 from the germline V gene are SEHNR and FQNEAQ (reference sequence). CDR3 bases: TGTGCCAGCAGCTTAAGTGACAGCGCTTATGGCTACACCTTC. Its translation: CASSLSDSAYGYTF.

The chain is built from TRBV7-9 and TRBJ1-2; 7 nucleotides align to TRBD1. CDR3 length: 14 residues. V lost 3 bases, J lost 6 bases, and 7 bases stayed unmatched. The V gene's germline CDR1 is SEHNR and CDR2 FQNEAQ (reference sequence). CDR3 amino acids: CASSLGMTGHGYTF. The CDR3 coding sequence is TGTGCCAGCAGCTTGGGGATGACAGGGCATGGCTACACCTTC.

This clone was found a few times. The chain employs TRBV7-2 and TRBJ1-2; 10 bases fit TRBD1. CDR3 length: 16 residues. Trimming cost V 3 bases and J 8 bases; bases outside gene matches: 12. Germline CDR1 is SGHTA and CDR2 is FQGNSA. CDR3 sequence reads: CASSLQGGTGAEGYTF. Here the CDR3 DNA reads TGTGCCAGCAGCTTGCAGGGAGGGACAGGGGCGGAAGGCTACACCTTC.

This rearrangement joins TRBV19 to TRBJ1-1; 7 positions match TRBD1. CDR1 is LNHDA, CDR2 SQIVND, per germline (reference sequence). The CDR3 contains 16 residues. With 7 bases clipped from V and 5 bases from J, the junction kept 16 bases outside the gene matches. The CDR3 here is CASTGPRGGDRTEAFF. DNA for the CDR3: TGTGCCAGTACCGGCCCTCGAGGGGGCGACCGAACTGAAGCTTTCTTT.

This sequence joins TRBV5-6 and TRBJ1-5; weak D call: TRBD1 (6 bases). CDR1 is SGHDT and CDR2 is YYEEEE in the germline V gene. This CDR3 spans 15 amino acids. Trimming shortened V by 6 bases and J by 4 bases, and 17 bases separated the two germline ends. The CDR3 protein is CASKNRAYDNQPQHF. The CDR3 nucleotides read TGTGCCAGCAAGAACAGGGCCTACGATAATCAGCCCCAGCATTTT.

The chain combines TRBV6-5 with TRBJ2-2; D is possibly TRBD2 (5 bases). The V gene lost 10 bases and the J gene lost 8 bases, with 11 bases spanning the gap. Germline CDR1 reads MNHEY; CDR2 reads SVGAGI. The CDR3 contains 11 residues. This chain's CDR3 is CATRREGELFF. The DNA of the CDR3 is TGTGCCACCAGACGGGAAGGGGAGCTGTTTTTT.

V usage is TRBV5-1 and J usage is TRBJ1-2, with D maybe TRBD1 (6 bases). The germline CDR1 and CDR2 sequences are SGHRS and YFSETQ. The CDR3 spans 13 residues. V lost 4 bases, J lost 6 bases, and 13 bases lay in between. This chain's CDR3 is CASSQQGNHGYTF. In nucleotides, the CDR3 is TGCGCCAGCAGCCAACAGGGAAATCATGGCTACACCTTC.

The rearrangement links TRBV15 to TRBJ1-5, with D hard to call. The CDR3 is 15 residues long. Germline V gene sequence: CDR1 LNHNV, CDR2 YYDKDF (reference sequence). The V and J ends lost 0 bases and 5 bases respectively, with 11 bases between them. In nucleotides, the CDR3 is TGTGCCACCAGCAGAGATCTGGCAGGCGATCAGCCCCAGCATTTT. Protein: CATSRDLAGDQPQHF.